The subject of this entry is one TCR beta chain. These data come from a study of spatial heterogeneity in lung cancer. Study summary: Available follow-up PBMC samples were sequenced, at a median of about two years post-resection.

The time point here: blood at routine non-recurrence follow-up after resection. The sequenced material consisted of unsorted whole RNA from tumor, nontumor lung or frozen PBMC. V gave up 2 bases and J gave up 4 bases; unmatched junction bases: 4. This CDR3 is built from 14 residues. Germline V gene lookup returns CDR1 SGHRS and CDR2 YFSETQ. Individually, TCR cDNA molecules were each labelled with a unique molecular identifier. TCRdb ran MiXCR on the 5' RACE reads and lists one entry per CDR3 protein. This table has some 41,000 distinct CDR3 sequences, approximately 10% appearing once. The genes are TRBV5-1 and TRBJ1-2; 8 bases map to TRBD1. Sequencing was performed on PBMCs, taken at follow-up. The TCR was taken from a female donor with early-stage non-small cell lung cancer. The CDR3 reads CASSFPGGTYGYTF. The CDR3 coding sequence is TGCGCCAGCAGCTTCCCAGGGGGCACCTATGGCTACACCTTC.